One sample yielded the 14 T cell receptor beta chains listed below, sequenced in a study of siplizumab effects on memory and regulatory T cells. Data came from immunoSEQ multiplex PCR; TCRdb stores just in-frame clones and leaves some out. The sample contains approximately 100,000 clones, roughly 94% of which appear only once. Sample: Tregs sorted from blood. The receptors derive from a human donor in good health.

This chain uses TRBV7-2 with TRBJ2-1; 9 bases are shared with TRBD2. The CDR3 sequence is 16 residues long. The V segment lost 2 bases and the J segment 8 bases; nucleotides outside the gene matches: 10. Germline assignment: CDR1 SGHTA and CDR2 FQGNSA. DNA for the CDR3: TGTGCCAGCAGCTTAATCGGGCCTAGCGGGACTTATGAGCAGTTCTTC. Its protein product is CASSLIGPSGTYEQFF. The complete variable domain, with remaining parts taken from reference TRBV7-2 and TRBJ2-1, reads GAGVSQSPSNKVTEKGKDVELRCDPISGHTALYWYRQSLGQGLEFLIYFQGNSAPDKSGLPSDRFSAERTGGSVSTLTIQRTQQEDSAVYLCASSLIGPSGTYEQFFGPGTRLTVL.

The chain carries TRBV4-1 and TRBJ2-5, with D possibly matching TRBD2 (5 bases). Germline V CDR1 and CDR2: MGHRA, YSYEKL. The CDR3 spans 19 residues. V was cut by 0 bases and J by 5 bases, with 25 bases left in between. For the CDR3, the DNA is TGCGCCAGCAGCCAAGATACGTCATCGACCTTGGGGAGTTTCGAGACCCAGTACTTC. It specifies CASSQDTSSTLGSFETQYF.

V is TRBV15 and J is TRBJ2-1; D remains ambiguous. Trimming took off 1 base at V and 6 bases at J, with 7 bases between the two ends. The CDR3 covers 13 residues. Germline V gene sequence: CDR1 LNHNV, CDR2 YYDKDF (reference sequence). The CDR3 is CATSRALTNEQFF. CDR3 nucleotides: TGTGCCACCAGCAGAGCACTAACCAATGAGCAGTTCTTC.

CDR3: CASSPGTSGRVGTDTQYF. The CDR3 region has the DNA TGTGCCAGCAGCCCAGGGACTAGCGGGAGGGTAGGCACAGATACGCAGTATTTT. The chain uses TRBV5-6 and TRBJ2-3; 16 nucleotides line up with TRBD2. The length of the CDR3 is 18 residues. CDR1 is SGHDT and CDR2 is YYEEEE in the germline V gene. Losses at the gene ends were 4 bases for V and 1 base for J; bases not matched to a gene: 6.

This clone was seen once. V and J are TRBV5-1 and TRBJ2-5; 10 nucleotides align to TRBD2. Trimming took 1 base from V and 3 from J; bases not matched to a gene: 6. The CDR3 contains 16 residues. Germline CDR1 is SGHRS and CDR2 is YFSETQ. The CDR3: CASSLIASGREETQYF. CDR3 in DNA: TGCGCCAGCAGCTTGATAGCTAGCGGGAGAGAAGAGACCCAGTACTTC.

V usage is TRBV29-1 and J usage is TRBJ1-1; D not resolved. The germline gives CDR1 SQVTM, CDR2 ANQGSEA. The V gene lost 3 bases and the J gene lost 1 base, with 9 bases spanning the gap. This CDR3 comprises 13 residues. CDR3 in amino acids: CSVDVFGNTEAFF. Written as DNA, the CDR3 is TGCAGCGTTGACGTTTTCGGGAACACTGAAGCTTTCTTT.

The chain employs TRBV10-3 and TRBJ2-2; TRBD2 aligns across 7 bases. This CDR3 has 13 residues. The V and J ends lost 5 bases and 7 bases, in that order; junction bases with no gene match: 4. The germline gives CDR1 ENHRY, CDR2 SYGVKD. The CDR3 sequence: CAISLSGGGELFF. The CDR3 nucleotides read TGTGCCATCAGTCTGTCGGGGGGCGGGGAGCTGTTTTTT.

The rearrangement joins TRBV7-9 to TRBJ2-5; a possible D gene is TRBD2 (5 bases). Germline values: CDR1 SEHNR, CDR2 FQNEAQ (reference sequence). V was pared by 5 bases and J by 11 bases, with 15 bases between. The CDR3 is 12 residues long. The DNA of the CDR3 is TGTGCCAGCAGCACACAACTAGGTGAGCAGTACTTC. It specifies CASSTQLGEQYF.

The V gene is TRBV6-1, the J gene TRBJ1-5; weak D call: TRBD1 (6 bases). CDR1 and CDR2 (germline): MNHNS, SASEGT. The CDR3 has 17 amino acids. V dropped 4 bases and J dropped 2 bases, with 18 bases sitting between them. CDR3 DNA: TGTGCCAGCAGTGGTTATAGGAGGGGGGGCGGCAATCAGCCCCAGCATTTT. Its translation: CASSGYRRGGGNQPQHF.

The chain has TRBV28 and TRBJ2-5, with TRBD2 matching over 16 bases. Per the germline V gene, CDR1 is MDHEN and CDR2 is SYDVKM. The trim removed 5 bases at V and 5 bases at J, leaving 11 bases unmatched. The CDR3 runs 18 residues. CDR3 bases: TGTGCCAGCAGTGAAGCGGGACTAGCGGGAGGGCCGGATGAGACCCAGTACTTC. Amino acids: CASSEAGLAGGPDETQYF.

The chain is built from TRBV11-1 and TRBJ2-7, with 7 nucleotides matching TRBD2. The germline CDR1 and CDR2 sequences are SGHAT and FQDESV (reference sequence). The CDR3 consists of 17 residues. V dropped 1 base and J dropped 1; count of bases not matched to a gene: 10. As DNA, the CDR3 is TGTGCCAGCAGCTTAGGTTTCCGACTGGGAGGGTCCTACGAGCAGTACTTC. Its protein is CASSLGFRLGGSYEQYF.

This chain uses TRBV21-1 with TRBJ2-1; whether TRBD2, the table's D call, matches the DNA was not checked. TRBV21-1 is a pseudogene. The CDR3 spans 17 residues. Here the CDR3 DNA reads TGTGCCAGCATTAGACGGGGGTTCGGTTGGCCCCACAATGAGCAGTTCTTC. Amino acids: CASIRRGFGWPHNEQFF.

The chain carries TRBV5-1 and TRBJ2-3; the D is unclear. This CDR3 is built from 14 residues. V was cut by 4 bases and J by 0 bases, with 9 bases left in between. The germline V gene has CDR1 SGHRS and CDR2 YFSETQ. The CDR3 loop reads CASSRSISTDTQYF. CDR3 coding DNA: TGCGCCAGCAGCCGAAGTATTAGCACAGATACGCAGTATTTT.

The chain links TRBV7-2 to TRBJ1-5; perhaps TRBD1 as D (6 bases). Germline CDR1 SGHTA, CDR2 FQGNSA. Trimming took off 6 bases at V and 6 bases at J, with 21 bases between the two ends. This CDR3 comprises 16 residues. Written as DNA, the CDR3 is TGTGCCAGCAGTCCCGACGGGGGGCGCGGTAGTCAGCCCCAGCATTTT. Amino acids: CASSPDGGRGSQPQHF.